The 5 T cell receptor beta chains below come from one sample, sequenced in a study of beta chain features in type 1 diabetes. As every portion of the isolated RNA was reverse transcribed, the sequencing read expressed TCRB transcripts. Only in-frame clones appear in the TCRdb table, and some are missing; sequencing was by immunoSEQ multiplex PCR. Of over 120,000 clones detected, about 9.4% appear once; the ten largest clones hold under 1.5%. Sequencing was performed on naive CD4+ T cells from blood. The receptors derive from a man between 18 and 35 years old in good health.

This clone was counted at least ten times. This chain connects TRBV14 to TRBJ2-3; 8 bases agree with TRBD2. CDR3 length: 16 residues. In germline, CDR1 is SGHDN, CDR2 FVKESK. The ends lost 9 bases at V and 2 bases at J; junction bases unmatched: 13. Here the CDR3 reads CARTGSPAGDTDTQYF. Written as DNA, the CDR3 is TGTGCCAGGACCGGGAGTCCAGCGGGGGACACAGATACGCAGTATTTT.

This clone has more than one count but fewer than ten. J is TRBJ1-1 and V is TRBV7-9; 8 bases match TRBD1. The CDR3 sequence is 14 residues long. Germline assignment: CDR1 SEHNR and CDR2 FQNEAQ (reference sequence). V was clipped by 4 bases and J by 4 bases; unmatched bases: 5. The CDR3 here is CASSSDRAATEAFF. The CDR3 bases are TGTGCCAGCAGCTCGGACAGGGCTGCCACTGAAGCTTTCTTT.

Here the CDR3 DNA reads TGTGCCAGCAGCTTGGTGGACGGCCAGGGAAAACTGTTTTTT. As protein: CASSLVDGQGKLFF. This sequence joins TRBV5-5 and TRBJ1-4, with D possibly matching TRBD1 (5 bases). Germline V lookup: CDR1 SGHKS, CDR2 YYEKEE (reference sequence). This CDR3 has 14 amino acids. Trimming pared 0 bases from V and 10 bases from J, leaving 13 bases between.

This clone came up a few times. The chain uses TRBV4-2 and TRBJ2-3, with 10 bases fitting TRBD2. V lost 0 bases to trimming and J lost 10 bases; unmatched junction nucleotides: 4. Germline V CDR1 and CDR2: LGHNA, YNFKEQ. This CDR3 region has 14 residues. In nucleotides, the CDR3 is TGTGCCAGCAGCCAAGATTCCCTAGCGGGGGCGCAGTATTTT. Translation: CASSQDSLAGAQYF.

This chain connects TRBV18 to TRBJ1-2; perhaps TRBD1 as D (6 bases). This CDR3 contains 13 residues. Germline V gene lookup returns CDR1 KGHSH and CDR2 LQKENI. V was trimmed by 3 bases and J by 6 bases, leaving 11 bases between them. In DNA form, the CDR3 reads TGTGCCAGCTCACCGCAGGGGAAGGATGGCTACACCTTC. It codes for CASSPQGKDGYTF.